The 10 T cell receptor beta chains below come from one sample, sequenced in a study of blood T cell repertoires in COVID-19. The method was immunoSEQ multiplex PCR; TCRdb's version includes in-frame clones alone and lacks a portion of them. Here the sample spans around 280,000 clones, 90% being singletons. Source material: PBMCs or T cells enriched from blood (not recorded which). The receptors were sampled from a woman aged 18 to 35 with acute COVID-19.

The chain combines TRBV18 with TRBJ2-5, with a tentative D call TRBD1 (6 bases). V was trimmed by 0 bases and J by 5 bases, leaving 13 bases between them. Germline V gives CDR1 KGHSH, CDR2 LQKENI. The CDR3 spans 15 residues. CDR3 loop: CASSPPQGRRETQYF. As DNA, the CDR3 is TGTGCCAGCTCACCACCTCAGGGGCGGAGGGAGACCCAGTACTTC.

This chain joins TRBV27 and TRBJ2-7; no clear D. Per the germline V gene, CDR1 is MNHEY and CDR2 is SMNVEV (reference sequence). V lost 0 bases and J 1 base, leaving 7 bases between the germline ends. The CDR3 is 14 residues long. CDR3 region: CASSLSGRSYEQYF. In DNA form, the CDR3 reads TGTGCCAGCAGTTTATCGGGCAGGTCCTACGAGCAGTACTTC.

The chain recombines TRBV6-5 with TRBJ1-5, with a possible D match to TRBD1 (6 bases). The V and J ends lost 2 bases and 9 bases respectively, with 14 bases between them. This CDR3 is built from 14 residues. Germline V gene lookup returns CDR1 MNHEY and CDR2 SVGAGI. CDR3 nucleotides: TGTGCCAGCAGTTACGACTGGGAGGGGGGGCCCCAGCATTTT. As protein: CASSYDWEGGPQHF.

J is TRBJ2-7 and V is TRBV6-2 or TRBV6-3; 7 bases agree with TRBD2. The length of the CDR3 is 14 residues. Germline CDR1 is MNHEY and CDR2 is SVGEGT. Trimming cost V 5 bases and J 2 bases; bases outside gene matches: 6. CDR3: CASSHGDYPYEQYF. The CDR3 nucleotides are TGTGCCAGCAGTCATGGGGACTACCCCTACGAGCAGTACTTC.

The chain employs TRBV4-1 and TRBJ1-5, with 8 bases matching TRBD1. J lost 11 bases, V lost 4 bases, and 10 bases had no gene match. Germline values: CDR1 MGHRA, CDR2 YSYEKL. This CDR3 comprises 14 residues. CDR3 residues: CASSPGQGRGAQHF. The CDR3 nucleotides are TGCGCCAGCAGCCCTGGACAGGGAAGAGGAGCCCAGCATTTT.

About this clone itself: This same CDR3 is encoded by further DNA sequences in the sample. V usage is TRBV18 and J usage is TRBJ2-3; 11 nucleotides line up with TRBD2. The CDR3 runs to 16 residues. CDR1 and CDR2 from the germline V gene are KGHSH and LQKENI. V was pared by 3 bases and J by 0 bases, with 2 bases of the junction left unmatched. The CDR3 coding sequence is TGTGCCAGCTCACCCGGGACTAGCGGCAGCACAGATACGCAGTATTTT. Encoded protein: CASSPGTSGSTDTQYF.

In DNA, the CDR3 is TGTGCCACCAGCAGATCCCGGACAGGGTCTACAGATACGCAGTATTTT. It encodes CATSRSRTGSTDTQYF. This chain connects TRBV15 to TRBJ2-3; 8 nucleotides agree with TRBD1. CDR1 and CDR2 (germline): LNHNV, YYDKDF (reference sequence). J was trimmed by 3 bases and V by 2 bases; bases with no gene match: 7. The length of the CDR3 is 16 residues.

The chain joins TRBV11-2 to TRBJ2-1; 8 bases line up with TRBD2. The CDR3 spans 16 residues. Germline CDR1 reads SGHAT; CDR2 reads FQNNGV. Trimming took 0 bases from V and 7 from J; bases not matched to a gene: 8. The CDR3 region has the DNA TGTGCCAGCAGCTTAGATTGGTCGGGAGGGCAAAATGAGCAGTTCTTC. It codes for CASSLDWSGGQNEQFF.

The chain couples TRBV7-3 to TRBJ2-5; a weak D match, TRBD2 (5 bases). Germline values: CDR1 SGHTA, CDR2 FQGTGA. V dropped 6 bases and J dropped 4 bases, with 12 bases sitting between them. CDR3 length: 13 amino acids. The CDR3: CASSRGAGETQYF. The CDR3 bases are TGTGCCAGCAGTCGAGGTGCGGGAGAGACCCAGTACTTC.

The V call is TRBV4-2, the J call TRBJ2-7; 14 positions agree with TRBD2. Germline V lookup: CDR1 LGHNA, CDR2 YNFKEQ. V lost 3 bases, J lost 7 bases, and 5 bases stayed unmatched. The CDR3 is 15 amino acids. The CDR3 sequence is CASSQGGLAGEEQYF. The CDR3 DNA follows: TGTGCCAGCAGCCAGGGGGGACTAGCGGGAGAAGAGCAGTACTTC.